The present TCR beta chain was sequenced within a study of a mutant IDH1 vaccine in newly diagnosed glioma. Study overall: It was radiotherapy, temozolomide, or both that patients received previously, with most receiving both.

Sequencing used immunoSEQ multiplex PCR; TCRdb keeps in-frame clones, though not all of them. Of about 98,000 clones listed, approximately 90% are singletons. To note about this clone: Its antigen remains unidentified.

The study's findings and limits: Vaccination induced immune responses in about 92% of patients.

CDR1 is SGHKS, CDR2 YYEKEE, per germline (reference sequence). V was clipped by 4 bases and J by 0 bases; unmatched bases: 9. The CDR3 length is 17 residues. The time point denotes: baseline, week 1 (first vaccination visit). Noted treatment: pre-vaccination baseline after standard-of-care therapy. The sequences come from PBMCs, collected from a glioma patient treated with radiotherapy, temozolomide or both. This clonotype was obtained from a woman aged 50 to 60 with glioma. The V and J genes are TRBV5-5 and TRBJ2-7; the match to TRBD2 covers 11 bases. The CDR3, as DNA: TGTGCCAGCAGCCTAGCGGGAGGCCCCTCCTCCTCCTACGAGCAGTACTTC. Translated, it gives CASSLAGGPSSSYEQYF.